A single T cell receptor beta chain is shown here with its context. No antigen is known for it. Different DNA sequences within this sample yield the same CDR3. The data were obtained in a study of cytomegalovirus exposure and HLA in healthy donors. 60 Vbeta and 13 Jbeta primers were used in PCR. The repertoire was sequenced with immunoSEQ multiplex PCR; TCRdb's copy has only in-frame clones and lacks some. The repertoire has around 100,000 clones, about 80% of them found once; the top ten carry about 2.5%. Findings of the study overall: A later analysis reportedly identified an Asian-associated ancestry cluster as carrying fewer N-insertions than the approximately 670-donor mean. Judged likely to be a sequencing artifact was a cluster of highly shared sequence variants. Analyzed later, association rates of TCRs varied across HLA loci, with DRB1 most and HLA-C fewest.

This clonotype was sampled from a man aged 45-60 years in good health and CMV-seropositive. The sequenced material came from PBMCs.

CDR3 nucleotides: TGTGCCACCTGGACAGGGGGCGGGGGAGATACGCAGTATTTT. The encoded protein is CATWTGGGGDTQYF. The chain carries TRBV6-1 and TRBJ2-3, with 11 bases matching TRBD1. The CDR3 length is 14 residues. Germline loops: CDR1 MNHNS, CDR2 SASEGT. V lost 10 bases and J lost 5; bases outside the gene matches: 8.